The 6 T cell receptor beta chains in this list originate from one sample, sequenced in a study of metastatic and nonmetastatic thyroid tumors. No patient received treatment before thyroid surgery. TCRdb called clones again from the PCR reads with MiXCR. Altogether about 20,000 clones are present, about 23% being singletons, with the ten largest covering about 8.1%. Sequenced sample: adjacent normal tissue. These receptors all come from a female donor with papillary thyroid cancer or a benign thyroid nodule (not recorded which). Some clones in this sample may be carry-over from other donors' samples.

This clone was detected only a few times. The CDR3 nucleotides read TGTGCCAGTAAGGTACTAGCTGGCGATGAGCAGTTCTTC. Translating gives CASKVLAGDEQFF. The gene calls are TRBV19 and TRBJ2-1; perhaps TRBD2 as D (6 bases). The CDR3 totals 13 residues. In germline, CDR1 is LNHDA, CDR2 SQIVND (reference sequence). V was shortened by 7 bases and J by 8 bases, with 15 bases between the two germline ends.

This clone is medium-sized in the sample. V and J are TRBV5-1 and TRBJ1-6; possible D gene TRBD1, 5 bases. Trimming stripped 1 base from V and 10 bases from J, with 15 bases between. The length of the CDR3 is 15 residues. Germline V gene data show CDR1 as SGHRS and CDR2 as YFSETQ. CDR3 nucleotide sequence: TGCGCCAGCAGCTTGCGGTCAGGGACCGGGTCACCCCTCCACTTT. As protein: CASSLRSGTGSPLHF.

This clone counts as medium-sized. V usage is TRBV28 and J usage is TRBJ1-2; 12 positions match TRBD1. CDR3 size: 15 residues. Unmatched junction bases numbered 7, after V lost 6 bases and J lost 5 bases. Germline lookup yields CDR1 MDHEN and CDR2 SYDVKM. CDR3 coding DNA: TGTGCCAGCAGCCAGGGACAGGGGGCTCGTTATGGCTACACCTTC. This translates into CASSQGQGARYGYTF.

The chain carries TRBV4-1 and TRBJ2-3; 7 bases fit TRBD2. This CDR3 region has 17 residues. Germline V gene data show CDR1 as MGHRA and CDR2 as YSYEKL. The J segment lost 2 bases and the V segment lost 0 bases, leaving 8 bases of the junction unmatched. CDR3 bases: TGCGCCAGCAGCCAAGATCGGCTAGCGGAGTACACAGATACGCAGTATTTT. Its protein product is CASSQDRLAEYTDTQYF.

This clone came up many times. The gene calls are TRBV6-1 and TRBJ2-2, with a possible D match to TRBD1 (6 bases). V lost 6 bases, J lost 5 bases, and 13 bases lay in between. CDR1 MNHNS and CDR2 SASEGT come from the germline V gene. The CDR3 spans 14 residues. The CDR3 is CASRTSQGTGELFF. The DNA for the CDR3 is TGTGCCAGCAGAACCTCACAGGGAACCGGGGAGCTGTTTTTT.

In the case of this clone: One junction end does not reproduce the germline sequence, and a read error may be involved. This rearrangement joins TRBV6-1 to TRBJ1-4; D is possibly TRBD1 (6 bases). CDR1 and CDR2 (germline): MNHNS, SASEGT. The CDR3 loop spans 13 amino acids. In DNA form, the CDR3 reads TGTGCCAGCAGTGAAGAGGTTCCAGGGGCGGGCCTTTTT. Protein sequence: CASSEEVPGAGLF.